These 31 T cell receptor beta chains were sequenced from one sample in a study of CXCR3-negative and CXCR3-positive naive CD8 T cells (dated by TCRdb to between 2018 and 2020). Paper-wide results and their limitations: TRB CDR3s from CXCR3-positive naive cells showed higher hydrophobicity (lower Kidera factor 4), lower energy, and higher strength and volume indices than CXCR3-negative naive cells.

The antigens these receptors bind are not known. TCRdb lists the instrument as NextSeq 550. The Human TCR Profiling Kit (MiLaboratory) was used to make UMI-labeled 5' RACE TRB cDNA libraries. TCRdb reprocessed the reads; each CDR3 protein sequence makes one entry, and DNA is unavailable. This sample's listing comprises 2,500 to 3,000 distinct CDR3 sequences. 2% to 2.5% of the sample belongs to the ten largest clones. The specimen sequenced was naive CXCR3+ CD8+ T cells from blood. Taken with the paper, the label for cell subset or site translates to: CD45RO-CCR7+CD27+CD95- naive CD8+ T cells expressing CXCR3 (TNR3+). These receptors all stem from a human donor in good health. Some clones in this sample may be carry-over from other donors' samples.

V and J are TRBV5-1 and TRBJ1-5; without DNA, the TCRdb call of TRBD1 cannot be checked. CDR1 and CDR2 (germline): SGHRS, YFSETQ. The CDR3 consists of 17 residues. The CDR3 here is CASSLSPMDRVDQPQHF.

The V call is TRBV20-1, the J call TRBJ1-1. From germline, CDR1 is DFQATT and CDR2 SNEGSKA (reference sequence). The CDR3 covers 13 residues. The CDR3 here is CSAFGGLNTEAFF.

This clonotype is deemed medium-sized by its frequency. The rearrangement links TRBV7-2 to TRBJ2-1. In germline, CDR1 is SGHTA, CDR2 FQGNSA. The CDR3 is 13 residues long. CDR3: CASNLDGYNEQFF.

The chain uses TRBV4-1 and TRBJ1-1; TCRdb's D call, TRBD1, is unchecked because there is no DNA. Germline V gives CDR1 MGHRA, CDR2 YSYEKL. The CDR3 extends over 17 amino acids. CDR3 protein: CASSQGQKGGAGTEAFF.

This clonotype shows up as medium-sized by frequency. The CDR3 protein is CSARDLGAGDFSYNEQFF. This chain connects TRBV20-1 to TRBJ2-1; TCRdb returns TRBD2, unconfirmable since there is no DNA. The length of the CDR3 is 18 residues. From germline, CDR1 is DFQATT and CDR2 SNEGSKA (reference sequence).

By frequency, this clonotype registers medium-sized (0.01 to 0.1%). The genes are TRBV14 and TRBJ2-1. This CDR3 is 12 amino acids long. Per germline, CDR1 SGHDN and CDR2 FVKESK. The CDR3 loop is CASGGSYNEQFF.

The genes are TRBV5-1 and TRBJ2-2; there is no DNA to check the TCRdb D call of TRBD1. Germline CDR1 reads SGHRS; CDR2 reads YFSETQ. This CDR3 has 15 amino acids. The CDR3 loop is CASSLGTGITGELFF.

This clonotype ranks as medium-sized in terms of frequency. This sequence joins TRBV7-8 and TRBJ2-7. CDR3 size: 13 residues. Germline lookup yields CDR1 SGHVS and CDR2 FQNEAQ. This CDR3 reads CASSLNPSYEQYF.

By frequency, this clonotype is medium-sized. The chain employs TRBV27 and TRBJ2-4; lacking DNA, the TRBD1 call made by TCRdb goes unchecked. Germline-derived CDR1 and CDR2 are MNHEY and SMNVEV (reference sequence). This CDR3 is 14 amino acids long. CDR3 sequence: CASSYGGAKNIQYF.

The chain recombines TRBV7-6 with TRBJ2-1; TCRdb's D gene call, TRBD2, goes unchecked for lack of DNA. Germline-derived CDR1 and CDR2 are SGHVS and FNYEAQ. The CDR3 consists of 18 residues. The CDR3 loop reads CASSDVIRLAGEYNEQFF.

This chain uses TRBV6-5 with TRBJ2-1. CDR1 is MNHEY, CDR2 SVGAGI, per germline. The CDR3 is made up of 12 amino acids. The CDR3 protein is CASSSSIDEQFF.

The chain carries TRBV20-1 and TRBJ2-7; there is no DNA to check the TCRdb D call of TRBD1. This CDR3 region has 11 residues. Per the germline V gene, CDR1 is DFQATT and CDR2 is SNEGSKA (reference sequence). This CDR3 is CSARQGSEQYF.

V usage is TRBV19 and J usage is TRBJ2-1; absent DNA, TCRdb's TRBD1 call cannot be checked. CDR1 is LNHDA, CDR2 SQIVND, per germline (reference sequence). There are 15 residues in the CDR3. CDR3 sequence reads: CASSMSDRGMNEQFF.

CDR3: CASSSRGTLNTEAFF. This chain links TRBV28 with TRBJ1-1; absent DNA, TCRdb's TRBD1 call cannot be checked. The CDR3 loop spans 15 amino acids. CDR1 MDHEN and CDR2 SYDVKM come from the germline V gene.

This clonotype is classed as medium-sized by frequency. Here the CDR3 reads CSVVGQVTYEQYF. This chain joins TRBV29-1 and TRBJ2-7; TCRdb's D call of TRBD1 is untestable without DNA. Per the germline V gene, CDR1 is SQVTM and CDR2 is ANQGSEA. This CDR3 has 13 amino acids.

The V gene is TRBV4-3, the J gene TRBJ1-2. Germline V gene sequence: CDR1 LGHNA, CDR2 YSLEER. There are 15 residues in the CDR3. The CDR3 is CASSQEKGPNYGYTF.

The V gene is TRBV5-5, the J gene TRBJ2-7. The CDR3 extends over 14 amino acids. Looked up from germline, CDR1 is SGHKS and CDR2 is YYEKEE (reference sequence). Here the CDR3 reads CASSSGLAMNEQYF.

Frequency places this clonotype as medium-sized. CDR3: CASSFVDGRYGYTF. This chain uses TRBV27 with TRBJ1-2. Per the germline V gene, CDR1 is MNHEY and CDR2 is SMNVEV (reference sequence). The CDR3 length is 14 residues.

The chain joins TRBV29-1 to TRBJ2-5; TCRdb's D gene call, TRBD1, goes unchecked for lack of DNA. Germline V gene data show CDR1 as SQVTM and CDR2 as ANQGSEA. The CDR3 contains 14 residues. CDR3 sequence: CSVYRTGGGKTQYF.

V and J are TRBV29-1 and TRBJ1-1. There are 13 residues in the CDR3. Germline V CDR1 and CDR2: SQVTM, ANQGSEA. CDR3 protein: CSTIDVMNTEAFF.

This clonotype registers medium-sized by frequency. The V call is TRBV25-1, the J call TRBJ2-5; TCRdb names TRBD1, which stays unverified in the absence of DNA. Germline CDR1 is MGHDK and CDR2 is SYGVNS. The CDR3 contains 14 residues. The CDR3: CASSETGGQETQYF.

The genes are TRBV12-3 or TRBV12-4 and TRBJ2-2; absent DNA, TCRdb's TRBD2 call cannot be checked. The CDR3 contains 17 residues. The CDR3 is CASSLAPGLSHTGELFF.

The chain links TRBV25-1 to TRBJ1-1. Germline loops: CDR1 MGHDK, CDR2 SYGVNS. CDR3 length equals 14 residues. CDR3: CASSELIGEVEAFF.

In terms of frequency, this clonotype is medium-sized. V usage is TRBV4-1 and J usage is TRBJ2-2; TCRdb reports TRBD1, a call that lacks DNA to check it against. This CDR3 region has 17 residues. In germline, CDR1 is MGHRA, CDR2 YSYEKL. CDR3 in amino acids: CASSQWAGDSNTGELFF.

The V call is TRBV6-1, the J call TRBJ2-3; TCRdb picks TRBD2, but there is no DNA to check that call. The V gene's germline CDR1 is MNHNS and CDR2 SASEGT. CDR3 length: 16 amino acids. CDR3 residues: CASSEISGDGTDTQYF.

This chain links TRBV29-1 with TRBJ2-1; the TRBD2 assignment by TCRdb is unverifiable without DNA. This CDR3 region has 16 residues. CDR1 and CDR2 (germline): SQVTM, ANQGSEA. The CDR3 here is CSVEDPVAGIYNEQFF.

By frequency, this clonotype registers medium-sized (0.01 to 0.1%). The chain uses TRBV5-1 and TRBJ1-1; absent DNA, TCRdb's TRBD1 call cannot be checked. The CDR3 has 13 residues. The germline CDR1 and CDR2 sequences are SGHRS and YFSETQ. Here the CDR3 reads CASSLDGGAEAFF.

Judged by frequency, this clonotype is medium-sized (0.01 to 0.1%). The V call is TRBV5-5, the J call TRBJ2-1; TCRdb reports TRBD1, a call that lacks DNA to check it against. This CDR3 region has 14 residues. Germline V gene data show CDR1 as SGHKS and CDR2 as YYEKEE (reference sequence). CDR3 amino acids: CASSLLQGYNEQFF.

By frequency, this clonotype registers medium-sized. V gene TRBV12-3 or TRBV12-4 combines with J gene TRBJ2-1; TCRdb proposes TRBD2, but this gene call is untestable without DNA. The CDR3 runs 14 residues. The CDR3: CASRPPGLANEQFF.

This clonotype is classed as medium-sized by frequency. V is TRBV29-1 and J is TRBJ2-7; TCRdb indicates TRBD1, and absent DNA this call remains unverified. Germline assignment: CDR1 SQVTM and CDR2 ANQGSEA. The CDR3 consists of 14 residues. CDR3 loop: CSVWTGGKVSEQYF.

The chain is built from TRBV12-3 or TRBV12-4 and TRBJ1-1; no DNA is available, so the TRBD1 call from TCRdb remains unchecked. The CDR3 contains 12 residues. CDR3 sequence reads: CASSQGLKEAFF.